Shown below are 23 T cell receptor beta chains from a single sample sequenced in a study of blood T cell repertoires in COVID-19. Data came from immunoSEQ multiplex PCR; TCRdb stores just in-frame clones and leaves some out. The sample contains roughly 360,000 clones, about 87% of which appear only once. Sample: PBMCs or T cells enriched from blood (not recorded which). These receptors were obtained from a man aged 25-45 years who had recovered from COVID-19.

The J gene is TRBJ2-5, the V gene TRBV6-2 or TRBV6-3, with TRBD2 identical over 10 bases. This CDR3 has 16 residues. The germline V gene has CDR1 MNHEY and CDR2 SVGEGT. V dropped 2 bases and J dropped 3; count of bases not matched to a gene: 6. CDR3 nucleotide sequence: TGTGCCAGCAGTTACGGTCCTAGCGGGGGAGAAGAGACCCAGTACTTC. This translates into CASSYGPSGGEETQYF.

This chain uses TRBV27 with TRBJ1-1, with D possibly matching TRBD1 (5 bases). The length of the CDR3 is 13 residues. Per germline, CDR1 MNHEY and CDR2 SMNVEV (reference sequence). V was clipped by 6 bases and J by 7 bases, with 15 bases between them. CDR3 nucleotides: TGTGCCAGCAGCCGGGACGGAGGGTTTGAAGCTTTCTTT. Translating gives CASSRDGGFEAFF.

The chain is built from TRBV7-9 and TRBJ2-5; possibly TRBD1 for D (6 bases). V lost 4 bases and J lost 7, with 19 bases in between. This CDR3 has 15 amino acids. Germline assignment: CDR1 SEHNR and CDR2 FQNEAQ (reference sequence). As DNA, the CDR3 is TGTGCCAGCAGCTCAAGGGCACAGGGTGGTGTGACCCAGTACTTC. Translation gives CASSSRAQGGVTQYF.

This chain joins TRBV12-5 and TRBJ1-2; D uncertain. The CDR3 has 18 residues. V lost 1 base and J lost 0, with 18 bases in between. Germline-derived CDR1 and CDR2 are LGHNT and FRNRAP. The DNA of the CDR3 is TGTGCTAGTGGTTTGGCTGCCGGCCCATACAGAGCTAACTATGGCTACACCTTC. It yields the protein CASGLAAGPYRANYGYTF.

J is TRBJ2-2 and V is TRBV25-1, with 7 bases fitting TRBD2. Germline V gives CDR1 MGHDK, CDR2 SYGVNS. J was trimmed by 0 bases and V by 5 bases; bases with no gene match: 9. CDR3 size: 17 residues. The CDR3 coding sequence is TGTGCCAGCAGTCCCCACTTGGGGGGGGCGAACACCGGGGAGCTGTTTTTT. This translates into CASSPHLGGANTGELFF.

A few counts support this clone. The genes are TRBV5-1 and TRBJ2-5, with TRBD2 matching over 12 bases. The germline V gene encodes CDR1 SGHRS and CDR2 YFSETQ. V was pared by 0 bases and J by 5 bases, with 5 bases of the junction left unmatched. This CDR3 has 16 amino acids. The CDR3 here is CASSLEPSGGAETQYF. CDR3 bases: TGCGCCAGCAGCTTGGAGCCTAGCGGGGGGGCGGAGACCCAGTACTTC.

The chain joins TRBV19 to TRBJ1-3; TRBD1 might be the D (5 bases). V lost 1 base and J lost 3, with 7 bases in between. The CDR3 runs 14 residues. Germline CDR1 reads LNHDA; CDR2 reads SQIVND (reference sequence). The CDR3 loop reads CASSIGQIGNTIYF. For the CDR3, the DNA is TGTGCCAGTAGTATAGGACAGATTGGAAACACCATATATTTT. Full variable domain (outside the CDR3, taken from reference TRBV19 and TRBJ1-3): DGGITQSPKYLFRKEGQNVTLSCEQNLNHDAMYWYRQDPGQGLRLIYYSQIVNDFQKGDIAEGYSVSREKKESFPLTVTSAQKNPTAFYLCASSIGQIGNTIYFGEGSWLTVV.

The chain uses TRBV11-3 and TRBJ2-7; D is ambiguous. The germline gives CDR1 SGHNT, CDR2 YENEEA. V lost 5 bases, J lost 6 bases, and 11 bases lay in between. This CDR3 spans 12 amino acids. The CDR3 region is CASSLTGSEQYF. CDR3 bases: TGTGCCAGCAGCCTAACTGGTAGCGAGCAGTACTTC.

The genes are TRBV6-5 and TRBJ2-1; tentatively, D is TRBD2 (5 bases). The CDR3 contains 14 residues. V was clipped by 7 bases and J by 3 bases, with 13 bases between them. Germline V gene data show CDR1 as MNHEY and CDR2 as SVGAGI. CDR3 bases: TGTGCCAGCATCCGGGGTCTTAGCTACAATGAGCAGTTCTTC. It encodes CASIRGLSYNEQFF.

The gene calls are TRBV5-1 and TRBJ2-7; 8 bases are a match to TRBD1. Trimming removed 0 bases from V and 4 bases from J; junction bases left unmatched: 6. Looked up from germline, CDR1 is SGHRS and CDR2 is YFSETQ. The CDR3 is 15 residues long. The CDR3 spells CASSLGSGGAYEQYF. CDR3 DNA sequence: TGCGCCAGCAGCTTGGGGTCAGGGGGCGCGTACGAGCAGTACTTC. Using reference TRBV5-1 and TRBJ2-7 for the parts outside the CDR3, the full variable domain is KAGVTQTPRYLIKTRGQQVTLSCSPISGHRSVSWYQQTPGQGLQFLFEYFSETQRNKGNFPGRFSGRQFSNSRSEMNVSTLELGDSALYLCASSLGSGGAYEQYFGPGTRLTVT.

The chain is built from TRBV5-1 and TRBJ2-3, with a tentative D call TRBD1 (6 bases). Germline V gene lookup returns CDR1 SGHRS and CDR2 YFSETQ. There are 16 residues in the CDR3. Trimming pared 5 bases from V and 0 bases from J, leaving 16 bases between. The CDR3 loop is CASSITGSGSTDTQYF. CDR3 nucleotide sequence: TGCGCCAGCAGTATCACAGGGAGTGGAAGCACAGATACGCAGTATTTT.

The chain carries TRBV7-6 and TRBJ1-3, with D possibly matching TRBD1 (6 bases). V was trimmed by 1 base and J by 0 bases, leaving 13 bases between them. Germline-derived CDR1 and CDR2 are SGHVS and FNYEAQ. This CDR3 has 17 amino acids. CDR3 in DNA: TGTGCCAGCAGCTTAGGGCGAGGACAGTCCTCTGGAAACACCATATATTTT. Its translation is CASSLGRGQSSGNTIYF.

The J gene is TRBJ2-1, the V gene TRBV19, with 8 bases identical to TRBD2. Germline V lookup: CDR1 LNHDA, CDR2 SQIVND (reference sequence). Trimming removed 1 base from V and 4 bases from J; junction bases left unmatched: 3. The CDR3 spans 15 residues. The CDR3 DNA reads as TGTGCCAGTAGTATAGGTAGCGGGGAGTACAATGAGCAGTTCTTC. This sequence encodes CASSIGSGEYNEQFF.

V gene TRBV6-5 combines with J gene TRBJ1-2, with 9 nucleotides matching TRBD1. The germline V gene encodes CDR1 MNHEY and CDR2 SVGAGI. The CDR3 loop spans 15 amino acids. Unmatched junction bases numbered 8, after V lost 7 bases and J lost 2 bases. CDR3 sequence: CASNRGRAENYGYTF. CDR3 DNA: TGTGCCAGCAACAGGGGGCGCGCAGAAAACTATGGCTACACCTTC.

DNA for the CDR3: TGCGCCAGCAGCCAACTGACCGTAGGGAGTCAGCCCCAGCATTTT. It is translated as CASSQLTVGSQPQHF. The chain is built from TRBV4-1 and TRBJ1-5; D uncertain. The V end lost 2 bases, the J end lost 6 bases, and 14 bases lay between the germline ends. CDR3 length: 15 amino acids. Germline V gene data show CDR1 as MGHRA and CDR2 as YSYEKL.

The rearrangement uses TRBV6-4 and TRBJ1-5; D remains ambiguous. This CDR3 is built from 16 residues. V was shortened by 9 bases and J by 4 bases, with 22 bases between the two germline ends. In germline, CDR1 is MRHNA, CDR2 SNTAGT. The CDR3 loop is CARLVPGSRHNQPQHF. CDR3 DNA sequence: TGTGCCAGATTGGTGCCCGGGAGCCGACATAATCAGCCCCAGCATTTT.

CDR3 in amino acids: CASSPAGILFTEAFF. The CDR3 nucleotides are TGTGCCAGCAGCCCGGCCGGGATATTATTCACTGAAGCTTTCTTT. V and J are TRBV7-8 and TRBJ1-1; no clear D gene. V lost 5 bases and J lost 4, with 17 bases in between. CDR1 and CDR2 from the germline V gene are SGHVS and FQNEAQ. The CDR3 contains 15 residues.

This chain connects TRBV7-2 to TRBJ1-1; TRBD1 matches 9 bases. The junction had 8 bases not matched to a gene; V was cut back by 2 bases and J by 4 bases. Germline V gene data show CDR1 as SGHTA and CDR2 as FQGNSA. This CDR3 has 16 residues. CDR3 sequence (DNA): TGTGCCAGCAGCTTACAGGGACAGGGTTCGGCCACTGAAGCTTTCTTT. Translating gives CASSLQGQGSATEAFF.

This clone was seen just once. This chain's CDR3 is CASSRDRGVYEQYF. CDR3 sequence (DNA): TGTGCCAGTAGTCGGGACAGGGGAGTATACGAGCAGTACTTC. The V call is TRBV19, the J call TRBJ2-7; TRBD1 matches at 10 bases. V trimming: 5 bases; J trimming: 4 bases; junction bases outside the gene matches: 5. This CDR3 is 14 amino acids long. Germline assignment: CDR1 LNHDA and CDR2 SQIVND (reference sequence). The complete variable domain, with remaining parts taken from reference TRBV19 and TRBJ2-7, reads DGGITQSPKYLFRKEGQNVTLSCEQNLNHDAMYWYRQDPGQGLRLIYYSQIVNDFQKGDIAEGYSVSREKKESFPLTVTSAQKNPTAFYLCASSRDRGVYEQYFGPGTRLTVT.

The CDR3 coding sequence is TGTGCCAGCAGCTTAGCCGGGACAGGGGGCGCGAGGCTTGAAAAACTGTTTTTT. Translated, it gives CASSLAGTGGARLEKLFF. V gene TRBV7-9 combines with J gene TRBJ1-4; 12 positions match TRBD1. Germline lookup yields CDR1 SEHNR and CDR2 FQNEAQ (reference sequence). The junction had 9 bases not matched to a gene; V was cut back by 0 bases and J by 7 bases. This CDR3 spans 18 amino acids.

This chain links TRBV6-5 with TRBJ2-7; 9 bases agree with TRBD1. The V gene end was trimmed by 6 bases and the J gene end by 8 bases; junction bases not matched to a gene: 5. Germline V gene lookup returns CDR1 MNHEY and CDR2 SVGAGI. CDR3 length: 12 residues. CDR3 DNA sequence: TGTGCCAGCAGCCCGGACAGGGGTAAGCAGTACTTC. It codes for CASSPDRGKQYF.

The chain uses TRBV6-5 and TRBJ1-6, with D uncertain. Deletions cut 0 bases from V and 13 bases from J, with 7 bases between. The CDR3 covers 12 residues. Germline lookup yields CDR1 MNHEY and CDR2 SVGAGI. This chain's CDR3 is CASSYSEGPLHF. Written as DNA, the CDR3 is TGTGCCAGCAGTTACTCGGAGGGTCCCCTCCACTTT.

V is TRBV5-1 and J is TRBJ1-1; 9 nucleotides align to TRBD1. CDR1 SGHRS and CDR2 YFSETQ come from the germline V gene. V shed 0 bases and J 8 bases; nucleotides not matched to a gene: 5. The CDR3 runs to 14 residues. The CDR3 bases are TGCGCCAGCAGCTTGGGACAGGGGGTCGCGGAAGCTTTCTTT. Translation: CASSLGQGVAEAFF.